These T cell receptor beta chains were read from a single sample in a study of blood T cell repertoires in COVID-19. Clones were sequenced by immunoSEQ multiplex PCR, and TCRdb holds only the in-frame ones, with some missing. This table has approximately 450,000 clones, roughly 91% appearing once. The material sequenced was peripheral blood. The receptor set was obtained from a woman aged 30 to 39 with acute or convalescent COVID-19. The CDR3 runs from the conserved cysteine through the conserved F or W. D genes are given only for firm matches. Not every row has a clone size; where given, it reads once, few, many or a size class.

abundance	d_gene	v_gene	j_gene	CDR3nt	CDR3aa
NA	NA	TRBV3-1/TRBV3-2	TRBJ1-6	TGTGCCAGCAGCCAAGATTTGCGCGGTTCACCCCTCCACTTT	CASSQDLRGSPLHF
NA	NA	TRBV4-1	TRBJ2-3	TGCGCCAGCAGCCCGCGGGGAGACACAGATACGCAGTATTTT	CASSPRGDTDTQYF
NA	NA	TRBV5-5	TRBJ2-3	TGTGCCAGCAGCTTAGGACAGTCCTTTAGCACAGATACGCAGTATTTT	CASSLGQSFSTDTQYF
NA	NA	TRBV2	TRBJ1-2	TGTGCCAGCAGTGGGCCTAGAGCTAACTATGGCTACACCTTC	CASSGPRANYGYTF
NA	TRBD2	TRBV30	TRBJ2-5	TGTGCCTGGCGGGGGGGCTATTCGAAGACCCAGTACTTC	CAWRGGYSKTQYF
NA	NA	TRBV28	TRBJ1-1	TGTGCCGCAAAAGGGGGGGTTGCGAACACTGAAGCTTTCTTT	CAAKGGVANTEAFF
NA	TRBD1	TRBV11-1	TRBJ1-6	TGTGCCAGCAGCTCGACAGGGTCCATTAATTCACCCCTCCACTTT	CASSSTGSINSPLHF
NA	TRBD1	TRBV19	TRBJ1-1	TGTGCCGCGCGACAGGGTGAGACTGAAGCTTTCTTT	CAARQGETEAFF
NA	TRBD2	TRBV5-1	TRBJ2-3	TGCGCCAGCAGCTTGTACGGGGGGATCACAGATACGCAGTATTTT	CASSLYGGITDTQYF
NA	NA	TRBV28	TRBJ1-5	TGTGCCAGCATTACGTTTCGCGACAATCAGCCCCAGCATTTT	CASITFRDNQPQHF
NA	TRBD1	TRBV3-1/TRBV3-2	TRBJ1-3	TGTGCCAGCAGTTTCGACAGGGGAGGCAACACCATATATTTT	CASSFDRGGNTIYF
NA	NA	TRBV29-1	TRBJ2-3	TGCAGCGTAGATGCAGGGGTAACCTTCAACACAGATACGCAGTATTTT	CSVDAGVTFNTDTQYF
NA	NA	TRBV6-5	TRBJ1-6	TGTGCCAGCAGTTCCGGGAGGGGTTGGTCACCCCTCCACTTT	CASSSGRGWSPLHF
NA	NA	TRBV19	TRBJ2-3	TGTGCCAGTAGTATAGGGCGACAGGTCGGGTACGCAGATACGCAGTATTTT	CASSIGRQVGYADTQYF
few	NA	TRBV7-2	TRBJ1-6	TGTGCCAGCAACGTACAGGATAATTCACCCCTCCACTTT	CASNVQDNSPLHF
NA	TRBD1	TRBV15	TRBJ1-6	TGTGCCACCAGCCTGGACAGGGGAAACTCACCCCTCCACTTT	CATSLDRGNSPLHF
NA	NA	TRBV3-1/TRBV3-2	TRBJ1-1	TGTGCCAGCAGCCACACAGGGACGGATAACACTGAAGCTTTCTTT	CASSHTGTDNTEAFF
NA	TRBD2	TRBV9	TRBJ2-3	TGTGCCAGCAGCGGGGCTAGCGGGGGGTGGCGCACAGATACGCAGTATTTT	CASSGASGGWRTDTQYF
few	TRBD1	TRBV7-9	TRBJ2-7	TGTGCCAGCAGCCAGACAGGGGGCGGGTCGTACGAGCAGTACTTC	CASSQTGGGSYEQYF
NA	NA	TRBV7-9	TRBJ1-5	TGTGCCAGCAGCATTACAGGGAATCAGCCCCAGCATTTT	CASSITGNQPQHF
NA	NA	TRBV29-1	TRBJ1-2	TGCAGCATATACGGGACACGGACTTTTAACTATGGCTACACCTTC	CSIYGTRTFNYGYTF
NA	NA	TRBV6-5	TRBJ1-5	TGTGCCAGCAAAACAGGGACCAATCGGCCCCAGCATTTT	CASKTGTNRPQHF
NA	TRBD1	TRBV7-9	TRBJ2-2	TGTGCCAGCAGCCCTGGGACAGGGGGGAGTATGGGCACCGGGGAGCTGTTTTTT	CASSPGTGGSMGTGELFF
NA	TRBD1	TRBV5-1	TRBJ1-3	TGCGCCAGCAGCTTAGACAGGGGCTCTGGAAACACCATATATTTT	CASSLDRGSGNTIYF
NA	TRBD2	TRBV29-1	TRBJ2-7	TGCAGCGTTGAAATCGGGGGGGGCGAGCAGTACTTC	CSVEIGGGEQYF
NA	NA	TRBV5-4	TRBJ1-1	TGTGCCAGCAGCGCGTTCAGGGGCTACACTGAAGCTTTCTTT	CASSAFRGYTEAFF
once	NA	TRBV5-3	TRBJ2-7	TGTGCCAGAAGCCCGCGGACTGTCCTTGGGCAGTACTTC	CARSPRTVLGQYF
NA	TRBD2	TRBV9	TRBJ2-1	TGTGCCAGCAGCGCGACTAGCGGGGGCCTAAATGAGCAGTTCTTC	CASSATSGGLNEQFF
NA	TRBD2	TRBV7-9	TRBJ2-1	TGTGCCAGCAGCAGGAGCGGGGGGGTCAATGAGCAGTTCTTC	CASSRSGGVNEQFF
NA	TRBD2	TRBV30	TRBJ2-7	TGTGCCTGGAGGCCGGGGGGATCCCCTCCCTACGAGCAGTACTTC	CAWRPGGSPPYEQYF
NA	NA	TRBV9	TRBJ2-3	TGTGCCAGCAGCGTAGGGCCCGGAAGGGCCGGGGCAGATACGCAGTATTTT	CASSVGPGRAGADTQYF
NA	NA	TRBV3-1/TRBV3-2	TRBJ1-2	TGTGCCAGCAGCCAAGGGCCGTTCAGTGTGGGCAGGCCGGACTATGGCTACACCTTC	CASSQGPFSVGRPDYGYTF
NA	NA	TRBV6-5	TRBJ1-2	TGTGCCAGCATCAGACCAGGGTCTAATGGCTACACCTTC	CASIRPGSNGYTF
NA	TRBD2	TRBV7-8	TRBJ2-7	TGTGCCAGCAGCTTAGTGAGGAGCGGGGGGGAGCAGTACTTC	CASSLVRSGGEQYF
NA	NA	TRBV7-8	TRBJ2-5	TGTGCCAGCAGCTTAGAGGGGGACCGTTTGGAGACCCAGTACTTC	CASSLEGDRLETQYF
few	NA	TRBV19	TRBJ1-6	TGTGCCAGTAGTGGCGCACAGAAACTTAGCTCCTATAATTCACCCCTCCACTTT	CASSGAQKLSSYNSPLHF
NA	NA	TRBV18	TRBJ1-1	TGTGCCAGCTCTCTACGGACAGCGAACACTGAAGCTTTCTTT	CASSLRTANTEAFF
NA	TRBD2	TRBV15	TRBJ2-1	TGTGCCACCAGCAGTGTGGGTAAATGGACTAGCGGGGACCCACTATACAATGAGCAGTTCTTC	CATSSVGKWTSGDPLYNEQFF
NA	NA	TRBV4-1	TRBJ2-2	TGCGCCAGCAGCCCCAGGGAAATAGGGTACACCGGGGAGCTGTTTTTT	CASSPREIGYTGELFF